The clone carrying this T cell receptor (beta chain) is a singleton in its sample. The sample belongs to a study of blood T cell repertoires in COVID-19. Study at large: Spain, Italy and the United States supplied samples that represented acute and convalescent COVID-19. T cells, B-cell-depleted T cells, or PBMCs provided the cDNA or gDNA that served as material.

Germline V gene data show CDR1 as SGHRS and CDR2 as YFSETQ. The CDR3 is 15 residues long. Trimming took 4 bases from V and 1 from J, leaving 12 bases between them. Original handling: Using reference gene primer amplification, nucleated cell counts were estimated. TCRdb's table, derived via immunoSEQ multiplex PCR, lists solely in-frame clones and lacks some. For V, J and clone size, that table is used; D and trimming come from the DNA. Here the sample spans some 140,000 clones, roughly 82% being singletons. The TCR comes from an elderly man with acute or convalescent COVID-19. Sequenced sample: peripheral blood. This chain links TRBV5-1 with TRBJ2-1; no definite D call. The CDR3 coding sequence is TGCGCCAGCAGCCAGGAAGCCTTTTCCTACAATGAGCAGTTCTTC. Translation: CASSQEAFSYNEQFF.